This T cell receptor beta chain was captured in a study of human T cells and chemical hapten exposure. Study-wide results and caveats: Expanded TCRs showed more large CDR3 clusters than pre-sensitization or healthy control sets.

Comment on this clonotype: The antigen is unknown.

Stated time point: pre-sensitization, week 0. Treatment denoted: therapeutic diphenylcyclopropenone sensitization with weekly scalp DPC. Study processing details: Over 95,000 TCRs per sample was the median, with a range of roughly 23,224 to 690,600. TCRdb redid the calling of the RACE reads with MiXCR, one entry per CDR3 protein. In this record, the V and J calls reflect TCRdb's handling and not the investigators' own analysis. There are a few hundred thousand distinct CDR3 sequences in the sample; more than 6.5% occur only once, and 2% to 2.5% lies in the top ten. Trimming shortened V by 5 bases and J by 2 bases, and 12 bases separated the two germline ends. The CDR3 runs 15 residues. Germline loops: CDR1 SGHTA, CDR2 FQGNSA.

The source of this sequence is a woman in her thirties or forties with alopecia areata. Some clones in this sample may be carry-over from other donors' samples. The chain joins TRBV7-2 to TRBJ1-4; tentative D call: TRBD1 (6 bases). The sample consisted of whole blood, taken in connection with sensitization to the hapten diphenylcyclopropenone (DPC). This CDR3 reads CASSVAGVTNEKLFF. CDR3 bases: TGTGCCAGCAGCGTGGCAGGGGTTACTAATGAAAAACTGTTTTTT.